This T cell receptor beta chain emerged from a study of blood T cell repertoires in COVID-19. Across the whole study: Samples of COVID-19 (acute and convalescent) were obtained from the United States, Italy and Spain. PBMCs, B-cell-depleted T cells, or T cells were the source of the cDNA or gDNA that made up the material.

This table comes from immunoSEQ multiplex PCR, and its TCRdb copy is limited to in-frame clones, with some not included. Found here are about 140,000 clones, less than 80% of them singletons; the top ten hold roughly 3.4%. The CDR3 spans 17 residues. Per the germline V gene, CDR1 is DFQATT and CDR2 is SNEGSKA (reference sequence). Germline trimming cut 3 bases from V and 6 bases from J; bases unmatched to any gene: 15. This clonotype originated in a man in his sixties with acute or convalescent COVID-19. The sample taken for sequencing was peripheral blood. The chain couples TRBV20-1 to TRBJ2-7, with 12 bases fitting TRBD2. CDR3 protein: CSASILAGGLQGGEQYF. The CDR3 DNA reads as TGCAGTGCTAGTATACTAGCGGGAGGCCTACAGGGGGGCGAGCAGTACTTC.